The present T cell receptor beta chain was sequenced within a study of blood T cell repertoires in COVID-19. Study summary: Samples taken during acute and convalescent COVID-19 were collected in the United States, Italy and Spain. PBMCs, B-cell-depleted T cells, or T cells were the source of the cDNA or gDNA that made up the material.

Per the original methods: Amplification of reference gene primers was used by the study to estimate nucleated cell counts. Generated by immunoSEQ multiplex PCR, the TCRdb table keeps only in-frame clones and is missing some. That table furnishes V, J and clone size, whereas the DNA furnished D and trimming. The sample has around 250,000 clones, 84% seen once. The CDR3 contains 16 residues. From germline, CDR1 is SGDLS and CDR2 YYNGEE. V gave up 0 bases and J gave up 5 bases; unmatched junction bases: 11. The chain employs TRBV9 and TRBJ2-7; the match to TRBD2 covers 7 bases. Sample: peripheral blood. This TCR derives from a woman between 35 and 50 years old who had recovered from COVID-19. The CDR3 reads CASSVDGGTVRNEQYF. The CDR3 DNA reads as TGTGCCAGCAGCGTAGACGGGGGGACGGTTCGAAACGAGCAGTACTTC.